This TCR beta chain was sequenced during a study of T-cell memory formation after mild COVID-19. As for the study in general: TCR clusters showed largely donor specificity. Study outcomes and limitations: Contracting CD4+ clones were located mainly in CM and EM, and CD8+ clones in EMRA. Clones contracting across day 15 to 85 had a balanced CD4/CD8 profile; later expanding clones leaned CD4+.

In TCRdb, the 5' RACE reads were re-called with MiXCR into one record per CDR3 protein. The repertoire holds about 350,000 distinct CDR3 sequences, with around 28% as singletons. V shed 6 bases and J shed 2 bases, with 15 bases lying between them. The germline V gene encodes CDR1 SEHNR and CDR2 FQNEAQ (reference sequence). CDR3 length: 15 residues. In its sample, this clonotype was seen many times. Its target is not known. This clonotype was sampled from an adult woman who had mild COVID-19 (a few samples of this study predate the infection). Cell type and time point are not known. The chain employs TRBV7-9 and TRBJ2-3; tentatively, D is TRBD1 or TRBD2 (5 bases each). The sample taken for sequencing was PBMCs or a T cell subset sorted from them (not recorded which). The CDR3 is CASRRDPLHTDTQYF. DNA of the CDR3: TGTGCCAGCAGAAGGGACCCCCTCCACACAGATACGCAGTATTTT.